One and the same sample provided the 9 T cell receptor beta chains below, sequenced in a study of T cell repertoires in cytomegalovirus infection. Each CDR3 protein is one row after TCRdb ran MiXCR on the reads. The sample contains over 300,000 distinct CDR3 sequences, over 7.5% of which appear only once. Material: PBMCs. The receptors stem from a human donor in good health (CMV status not recorded). Some clones in this sample may be carry-over from other donors' samples.

This clonotype was seen at least ten times. The V call is TRBV7-2, the J call TRBJ2-3; possible D gene TRBD1, 6 bases. Germline lookup yields CDR1 SGHTA and CDR2 FQGNSA. The ends were cut back, 5 bases at V and 2 bases at J, with 14 bases in the middle. The CDR3 has 15 amino acids. The CDR3: CASSVQGLDTDTQYF. The CDR3 nucleotides read TGTGCCAGCAGCGTACAGGGATTAGACACAGATACGCAGTATTTT.

This clonotype turned up a few times. CDR3 amino acids: CSASYRDRSTDTQYF. Written as DNA, the CDR3 is TGCAGTGCTAGTTACCGGGACAGGAGCACAGATACGCAGTATTTT. This chain joins TRBV20-1 and TRBJ2-3; 8 nucleotides line up with TRBD1. V was pared by 3 bases and J by 0 bases, with 5 bases of the junction left unmatched. The CDR3 runs to 15 residues. Germline V gives CDR1 DFQATT, CDR2 SNEGSKA (reference sequence).

The J gene is TRBJ1-5, the V gene TRBV19; D is undetermined. The V end lost 9 bases, the J end lost 4 bases, and 13 bases lay between the germline ends. Germline V gene data show CDR1 as LNHDA and CDR2 as SQIVND (reference sequence). This CDR3 has 13 residues. The CDR3 is CASRPEKNQPQHF. The DNA of the CDR3 is TGTGCCAGCAGGCCCGAAAAGAATCAGCCCCAGCATTTT.

This clonotype was observed a handful of times. V usage is TRBV7-9 and J usage is TRBJ2-3; 9 bases are a match to TRBD2. This CDR3 has 12 residues. The germline gives CDR1 SEHNR, CDR2 FQNEAQ (reference sequence). V shed 8 bases, J shed 8 bases, and the junction held 5 bases outside the gene matches. CDR3 sequence: CASLSGGATQYF. The CDR3 coding sequence is TGTGCCAGCCTTAGCGGGGGAGCTACGCAGTATTTT.

This chain uses TRBV19 with TRBJ1-1; D is unclear. Trimming took 2 bases from V and 3 from J, leaving 13 bases between them. CDR1 is LNHDA, CDR2 SQIVND, per germline (reference sequence). This CDR3 region has 15 residues. The CDR3 DNA reads TGTGCCAGTAGTATACAGCCACGAGGGCACACTGAAGCTTTCTTT. It is translated as CASSIQPRGHTEAFF. Looking up the rest from reference TRBV19 and TRBJ1-1 gives the full variable domain: DGGITQSPKYLFRKEGQNVTLSCEQNLNHDAMYWYRQDPGQGLRLIYYSQIVNDFQKGDIAEGYSVSREKKESFPLTVTSAQKNPTAFYLCASSIQPRGHTEAFFGQGTRLTVV.

This clonotype was detected a few times. The J gene is TRBJ2-5, the V gene TRBV12-3 or TRBV12-4; D remains unclear. The V gene lost 8 bases and the J gene lost 1 base, with 8 bases spanning the gap. The CDR3 spans 12 residues. The CDR3: CASVRTQETQYF. The CDR3 nucleotides are TGTGCCAGCGTGAGGACCCAAGAGACCCAGTACTTC.

This clonotype was observed many times. The rearrangement links TRBV5-1 to TRBJ2-3; 14 nucleotides line up with TRBD2. The V segment lost 1 base and the J segment 0 bases; nucleotides outside the gene matches: 13. There are 21 residues in the CDR3. Germline CDR1 SGHRS, CDR2 YFSETQ. The CDR3 sequence: CASSLYPGLAGELTSTDTQYF. The CDR3 nucleotides read TGCGCCAGCAGCTTGTACCCGGGACTAGCGGGGGAGCTGACTAGCACAGATACGCAGTATTTT.

This clonotype showed up many times. The chain uses TRBV10-3 and TRBJ2-3, with 7 bases fitting TRBD2. Trimming removed 2 bases from V and 0 bases from J; junction bases left unmatched: 5. The germline gives CDR1 ENHRY, CDR2 SYGVKD. The CDR3 consists of 16 residues. The CDR3 protein is CAISEKPSGSTDTQYF. In DNA form, the CDR3 reads TGTGCCATCAGTGAGAAGCCTAGCGGAAGCACAGATACGCAGTATTTT.

This clonotype showed up just a few times. The V and J genes are TRBV6-1 and TRBJ1-1; D is unresolved. The V end was cut by 5 bases, the J end by 7 bases, with 17 bases between. Germline V gives CDR1 MNHNS, CDR2 SASEGT. The CDR3 covers 14 residues. The CDR3 loop is CASSYTDGLLEAFF. CDR3 coding DNA: TGTGCCAGCAGTTACACCGACGGGCTCCTTGAAGCTTTCTTT.